The subject of this entry is one T cell receptor (beta chain). Germline is not matched at one junction end, which may reflect a read error. The data originate from a study of control samples from healthy donors and cancer patients. The data were produced by immunoSEQ multiplex PCR, yet TCRdb's version contains in-frame clones alone and is incomplete. In the table there are around 160,000 clones, over 85% of which are singletons. Germline-derived CDR1 and CDR2 are SSHAT and FNYEAQ (reference sequence). This CDR3 contains 15 residues. The sequencing sample was made of blood. V and J are TRBV7-7 and TRBJ2-5; 9 bases align to TRBD1. This sequence was found in a man aged 18 to 30 in good health. The CDR3 spells CASSATGGAEETQYF. In DNA form, the CDR3 reads TGTGCTAGCAGCGCTACAGGGGGCGCGGAAGAGACCCAGTACTTC.